The rows below give T cell receptor beta chains drawn from one sample of a study of Ad26.COV2.S vaccination and SARS-CoV-2 variants. Assay used: immunoSEQ multiplex PCR; TCRdb lists only in-frame clones, some missing. The sample holds fewer than 50,000 clones, roughly 84% seen once. The sample consisted of peripheral blood, taken after recovery from COVID-19. Every receptor here comes from a human donor who had recovered from COVID-19. The CDR3 runs from the conserved cysteine through the conserved F or W. The D gene is left open where the match is weak. Some rows have no size entry. The others give once, few or many, or a class for an expanded clone.

clone_size: .
j_call: TRBJ2-3
d_call: .
v_call: TRBV2
cdr3_nt: TGTGCCAGCAGTTTGCGAGATACGCAGTATTTT
cdr3_aa: CASSLRDTQYF

clone_size: once
j_call: TRBJ1-2
d_call: .
v_call: TRBV19
cdr3_nt: TGTGCCAGTAGTCCATCCGGAATCAGACCGAGCTATGGCTACACCTTC
cdr3_aa: CASSPSGIRPSYGYTF

clone_size: .
j_call: TRBJ2-3
d_call: .
v_call: TRBV28
cdr3_nt: TGTGCCAGCAGTTCCCCATCCACAGATACGCAGTATTTT
cdr3_aa: CASSSPSTDTQYF

clone_size: .
j_call: TRBJ1-1
d_call: .
v_call: TRBV5-5
cdr3_nt: TGTGCCAGCAGCTTGGGAGGAGCGGGGGCGGCAGAAGCTTTCTTT
cdr3_aa: CASSLGGAGAAEAFF

clone_size: once
j_call: TRBJ2-7
d_call: .
v_call: TRBV5-6
cdr3_nt: TGTGCCAGCAGCTTGGGGTACGAGCAGTACTTC
cdr3_aa: CASSLGYEQYF

clone_size: .
j_call: TRBJ1-2
d_call: .
v_call: TRBV30
cdr3_nt: TGTGCCGATAGGCCCGAGACTAACTATGGCTACACCTTC
cdr3_aa: CADRPETNYGYTF

clone_size: .
j_call: TRBJ1-2
d_call: .
v_call: TRBV29-1
cdr3_nt: TGCAGCGTTGGCCCCAGCAGTGACTATGGCTACACCTTC
cdr3_aa: CSVGPSSDYGYTF

clone_size: few
j_call: TRBJ1-2
d_call: .
v_call: TRBV5-1
cdr3_nt: TGCGCCAGCAGCTTGGACGCAGCGACGAACTATGGCTACACCTTC
cdr3_aa: CASSLDAATNYGYTF

clone_size: .
j_call: TRBJ2-3
d_call: .
v_call: TRBV4-1
cdr3_nt: TGCGCCAGCAGCCAAGATCTTAGTCCAAGCGGGAGCACAGATACGCAGTATTTT
cdr3_aa: CASSQDLSPSGSTDTQYF

clone_size: many
j_call: TRBJ1-2
d_call: TRBD1
v_call: TRBV7-3
cdr3_nt: TGTGCCAGCAGCTTAGCCCCTGCGGGAGGACAGGGGTTTGGCTACACCTTC
cdr3_aa: CASSLAPAGGQGFGYTF

clone_size: .
j_call: TRBJ2-6
d_call: .
v_call: TRBV28
cdr3_nt: TGTGCCAGCAACTCGGGGGTCGGGGCCAACGTCCTGACTTTC
cdr3_aa: CASNSGVGANVLTF

clone_size: once
j_call: TRBJ1-2
d_call: TRBD1
v_call: TRBV28
cdr3_nt: TGTGCCAGCAGTTGGGGACAGGGTATTCGGGGCTACACCTTC
cdr3_aa: CASSWGQGIRGYTF

clone_size: .
j_call: TRBJ1-2
d_call: .
v_call: TRBV9
cdr3_nt: TGTGCCAGCAGCCCTACGGGAGATCGGAACCGCTTC
cdr3_aa: CASSPTGDRNRF

clone_size: .
j_call: TRBJ1-5
d_call: .
v_call: TRBV4-2
cdr3_nt: TGTGCCAGCAGCCAAGTCGCCGGGGAAAATAGCAATCAGCCCCAGCATTTT
cdr3_aa: CASSQVAGENSNQPQHF

clone_size: .
j_call: TRBJ2-1
d_call: TRBD2
v_call: TRBV5-6
cdr3_nt: TGTGCCAGCAGCCTACTAGCGGGGGGGCGTGAGCAGTTCTTC
cdr3_aa: CASSLLAGGREQFF

clone_size: .
j_call: TRBJ2-5
d_call: .
v_call: TRBV5-6
cdr3_nt: TGTGCCAGCAGCTTGGTGGGGGGGCCGGGAGAGACCCAGTACTTC
cdr3_aa: CASSLVGGPGETQYF

clone_size: .
j_call: TRBJ1-5
d_call: .
v_call: TRBV6-1
cdr3_nt: TGTGCCAGCAGTGAACTCCCCGGGGGAAAAGGGCCCCAGCATTTT
cdr3_aa: CASSELPGGKGPQHF

clone_size: .
j_call: TRBJ2-7
d_call: .
v_call: TRBV29-1
cdr3_nt: TGCAGCGTTGGCCCCGAGGCGGGCTCCTACGAGCAGTACTTC
cdr3_aa: CSVGPEAGSYEQYF

clone_size: many
j_call: TRBJ1-6
d_call: .
v_call: TRBV30
cdr3_nt: TGTGCCTGGAGTGGTCTTGGGACCACCCTCCACTTT
cdr3_aa: CAWSGLGTTLHF

clone_size: .
j_call: TRBJ2-3
d_call: .
v_call: TRBV5-1
cdr3_nt: TGCGCCAGCAGCTTGTGGGCAGCGGCTCACAGCACAGATACGCAGTATTTT
cdr3_aa: CASSLWAAAHSTDTQYF

clone_size: .
j_call: TRBJ2-7
d_call: TRBD2
v_call: TRBV5-1
cdr3_nt: TGCGCCAGCAGCTTGGAACTAGCGGGAGTTCACGAGCAGTACTTC
cdr3_aa: CASSLELAGVHEQYF

clone_size: .
j_call: TRBJ2-3
d_call: TRBD2
v_call: TRBV3-1/TRBV3-2
cdr3_nt: TGTGCCAGCAGCCCCCCCAACCAGGGACTAGCGGGGGTAGGTACGCAGTATTTT
cdr3_aa: CASSPPNQGLAGVGTQYF

clone_size: few
j_call: TRBJ1-6
d_call: .
v_call: TRBV18
cdr3_nt: TGTGCCAGCTCACCCACAGGTTTAAATTCACCCCTCCACTTT
cdr3_aa: CASSPTGLNSPLHF

clone_size: .
j_call: TRBJ2-7
d_call: .
v_call: TRBV15
cdr3_nt: TGTGCCACCAGCAGGGCCGGGCAAGCCGAGGGGCAGTACTTC
cdr3_aa: CATSRAGQAEGQYF

clone_size: medium-sized
j_call: TRBJ2-2
d_call: TRBD1
v_call: TRBV27
cdr3_nt: TGTGCCAGCAGTTTATCCCCCCCGAGACAGGGGGTGGCCGGGGAGCTGTTTTTT
cdr3_aa: CASSLSPPRQGVAGELFF

clone_size: .
j_call: TRBJ2-3
d_call: TRBD2
v_call: TRBV7-2
cdr3_nt: TGTGCCAGCAGCTTAGGGGCGGGAGGGCCTCAAGGTACGCAGTATTTT
cdr3_aa: CASSLGAGGPQGTQYF

clone_size: .
j_call: TRBJ1-1
d_call: .
v_call: TRBV5-1
cdr3_nt: TGCGCCAGCAGCTTGGATCCGGGGGGCACTGAAGCTTTCTTT
cdr3_aa: CASSLDPGGTEAFF

clone_size: .
j_call: TRBJ1-4
d_call: .
v_call: TRBV7-2
cdr3_nt: TGTGCCAGCAGCTTAGGGGCTAGGGGGAGCTTTAATGAAAAACTGTTTTTT
cdr3_aa: CASSLGARGSFNEKLFF

clone_size: .
j_call: TRBJ1-3
d_call: TRBD1
v_call: TRBV14
cdr3_nt: TGTGCCAGCTCGCCAACAGGGGCTGGAAACACCATATATTTT
cdr3_aa: CASSPTGAGNTIYF

clone_size: .
j_call: TRBJ1-5
d_call: .
v_call: TRBV19
cdr3_nt: TGTGCCAGTAGTATCCTGGACGGACACAATCAGCCCCAGCATTTT
cdr3_aa: CASSILDGHNQPQHF

clone_size: .
j_call: TRBJ1-5
d_call: .
v_call: TRBV5-4
cdr3_nt: TGTGCCAGCAGCTTGGCGGGGTTCGGTCAGCCCCAGCATTTT
cdr3_aa: CASSLAGFGQPQHF

clone_size: few
j_call: TRBJ1-2
d_call: .
v_call: TRBV9
cdr3_nt: TGTGCCAGCAGCTCCCGAGGTACTCGCACGGACGGGGTCTATGGCTACACCTTC
cdr3_aa: CASSSRGTRTDGVYGYTF

clone_size: .
j_call: TRBJ1-3
d_call: .
v_call: TRBV6-6
cdr3_nt: TGTGCCAGCAGTCCCGGAGGAAGGGGCGCGGGAAACACCATATATTTT
cdr3_aa: CASSPGGRGAGNTIYF

clone_size: .
j_call: TRBJ1-5
d_call: TRBD1
v_call: TRBV29-1
cdr3_nt: TGCAGCGTGCTGGGACAGCCCAATCAGCCCCAGCATTTT
cdr3_aa: CSVLGQPNQPQHF

clone_size: .
j_call: TRBJ2-1
d_call: TRBD2
v_call: TRBV3-1/TRBV3-2
cdr3_nt: TGTGCCAGCAGCCCTCGACTAGCGGGAGGGCCACGGGAGCAGTTCTTC
cdr3_aa: CASSPRLAGGPREQFF

clone_size: .
j_call: TRBJ1-6
d_call: TRBD1
v_call: TRBV7-8
cdr3_nt: TGTGCCAGCAGCCCACGACAGGGGGCTAGTTCACCCCTCCACTTT
cdr3_aa: CASSPRQGASSPLHF

clone_size: .
j_call: TRBJ1-6
d_call: .
v_call: TRBV12-3/TRBV12-4
cdr3_nt: TGTGCCAGCGGCAGTCTCACCCTCCACTTT
cdr3_aa: CASGSLTLHF

clone_size: once
j_call: TRBJ2-7
d_call: .
v_call: TRBV3-1/TRBV3-2
cdr3_nt: TGTGCCAGCAGCCAAGATCTCACAGGCGGGTACGAGCAGTACTTC
cdr3_aa: CASSQDLTGGYEQYF

clone_size: .
j_call: TRBJ2-3
d_call: TRBD2
v_call: TRBV6-6
cdr3_nt: TGTGCCAGCAGACTAGCGGGGGGGCGGACAGATACGCAGTATTTT
cdr3_aa: CASRLAGGRTDTQYF

clone_size: .
j_call: TRBJ1-6
d_call: .
v_call: TRBV3-1/TRBV3-2
cdr3_nt: TGTGCCAGCAGCCAAGATGGCGACAAATATAATTCACCCCTCCACTTT
cdr3_aa: CASSQDGDKYNSPLHF

clone_size: .
j_call: TRBJ1-1
d_call: .
v_call: TRBV28
cdr3_nt: TGTGCCAGCACCTGGGGGAACACTGAAGCTTTCTTT
cdr3_aa: CASTWGNTEAFF

clone_size: .
j_call: TRBJ1-6
d_call: .
v_call: TRBV7-9
cdr3_nt: TGTGCCAGCAGCTCAGACAGCTATAATTCACCCCTCCACTTT
cdr3_aa: CASSSDSYNSPLHF

clone_size: .
j_call: TRBJ1-2
d_call: .
v_call: TRBV27
cdr3_nt: TGTGCCAGCAGCTCCGTGTGGGGCGCGGGGTATGGCTACACCTTC
cdr3_aa: CASSSVWGAGYGYTF

clone_size: .
j_call: TRBJ2-3
d_call: TRBD2
v_call: TRBV6-6
cdr3_nt: TGTGCCAGCAGTTACTCGCGGGGAGGGACAGATACGCAGTATTTT
cdr3_aa: CASSYSRGGTDTQYF